This TCR beta chain was recovered during a study of blood T cell repertoires in COVID-19. In its sample, this clone was seen once. CDR1 is SGHTA, CDR2 FQGTGA, per germline. The CDR3 is 15 amino acids. V was cut by 0 bases and J by 3 bases, with 8 bases left in between. Repertoires were generated with immunoSEQ multiplex PCR, while TCRdb's copy carries only in-frame clones and drops some. Counted here are 300,000 or so clones, 90% occurring once; the ten biggest clones make up approximately 2.5%. The sample comprised PBMCs or T cells enriched from blood (not recorded which). The V gene is TRBV7-3, the J gene TRBJ2-2; the D gene is possibly TRBD1 (5 bases). This receptor was identified in a man in his sixties who had recovered from COVID-19. Here the CDR3 DNA reads TGTGCCAGCAGCTTAACGGCAGGGTACACCGGGGAGCTGTTTTTT. Translation gives CASSLTAGYTGELFF.